The next 3 T cell receptor beta chains were all read from a single sample in a study of early T cells in non-severe SARS-CoV-2 infection. In TCRdb, the 5' RACE reads were re-called with MiXCR into one record per CDR3 protein. In the table there are about 63,000 distinct CDR3 sequences, over 10% of which are singletons. Source material: whole blood. These receptor sequences come from an adult who was a healthcare worker with PCR-confirmed SARS-CoV-2 infection or an uninfected control (not recorded which).

This sequence joins TRBV4-3 and TRBJ2-1; weak D call: TRBD2 (6 bases). V was shortened by 4 bases and J by 0 bases, with 13 bases between the two germline ends. This CDR3 is built from 16 residues. Germline V CDR1 and CDR2: LGHNA, YSLEER. Here the CDR3 reads CASSRVGGSSYNEQFF. The CDR3 DNA reads TGCGCCAGCAGCCGCGTCGGGGGAAGCTCCTACAATGAGCAGTTCTTC.

With regard to this clonotype: Just one base apart from a much larger clone, this may be a read error. The chain carries TRBV15 and TRBJ1-2; 7 bases are shared with TRBD1. V was clipped by 3 bases and J by 6 bases; unmatched bases: 10. This CDR3 is 15 amino acids long. Germline-derived CDR1 and CDR2 are LNHNV and YYDKDF (reference sequence). Written as DNA, the CDR3 is TGTGCCACCAGCAGGTTCGGGACAGCGACTAATGGCTACACCTTC. This gives the protein CATSRFGTATNGYTF.

This clonotype was seen repeatedly, ten times or more. The gene calls are TRBV10-1 and TRBJ2-3; D gene ambiguous. The V and J ends lost 0 bases and 2 bases respectively, with 6 bases between them. Germline CDR1 is WNHNN and CDR2 is SYGVQD (reference sequence). The length of the CDR3 is 14 residues. CDR3 nucleotides: TGCGCCAGCAGTGAGTCTAGGCTCACAGATACGCAGTATTTT. Its translation is CASSESRLTDTQYF.